The 32 T cell receptor beta chains below come from one sample, sequenced in a study of blood T cell repertoires in COVID-19. Generated by immunoSEQ multiplex PCR, the TCRdb table keeps only in-frame clones and is missing some. Among some 160,000 clones listed, approximately 80% were seen once. The sample consisted of PBMCs or T cells enriched from blood (not recorded which). The receptors shown here come from a woman in her sixties who had recovered from COVID-19.

This rearrangement joins TRBV3-1 (or the pseudogene TRBV3-2) to TRBJ2-3, with 9 bases aligning to TRBD2. V lost 0 bases, J lost 2 bases, and 6 bases stayed unmatched. Germline V gene data show CDR1 as LGHDT and CDR2 as YNNKEL (reference sequence). This CDR3 spans 17 amino acids. The CDR3: CASSQEWVAGVTDTQYF. The CDR3 region has the DNA TGTGCCAGCAGCCAAGAGTGGGTAGCGGGGGTCACAGATACGCAGTATTTT.

The chain couples TRBV12-3 or TRBV12-4 to TRBJ1-1; D not resolved. V was pared by 5 bases and J by 5 bases, with 12 bases between. The CDR3 extends over 13 amino acids. For the CDR3, the DNA is TGTGCCAGCAGTAAGACCAGGAGGACTGAAGCTTTCTTT. Translation gives CASSKTRRTEAFF.

The chain carries TRBV27 and TRBJ2-3; maybe TRBD2 (6 bases). From germline, CDR1 is MNHEY and CDR2 SMNVEV (reference sequence). CDR3 length equals 12 residues. V was pared by 3 bases and J by 6 bases, with 7 bases between. The CDR3 DNA follows: TGTGCCAGCAGTTTTGGGGGGGATACGCAGTATTTT. Protein: CASSFGGDTQYF.

The CDR3 loop is CASSSLGGRLGSYEQYF. CDR3 bases: TGTGCCAGCAGTTCCCTCGGGGGGCGGTTAGGCTCCTACGAGCAGTACTTC. V is TRBV27 and J is TRBJ2-7, with D possibly TRBD2 on 7 matching bases. V was shortened by 4 bases and J by 0 bases, with 19 bases between the two germline ends. The CDR3 length is 17 residues. Germline loops: CDR1 MNHEY, CDR2 SMNVEV (reference sequence).

V usage is TRBV3-1 (or the pseudogene TRBV3-2) and J usage is TRBJ2-1, with no clear D. Trimming shortened V by 7 bases and J by 0 bases, and 7 bases separated the two germline ends. The CDR3 covers 13 residues. The V gene's germline CDR1 is LGHDT and CDR2 YNNKEL (reference sequence). The CDR3 DNA reads TGTGCCAGCACTCCGTCCTCCTACAATGAGCAGTTCTTC. This encodes CASTPSSYNEQFF.

J is TRBJ2-5 and V is TRBV11-2; the match to TRBD2 covers 10 bases. Germline V gene lookup returns CDR1 SGHAT and CDR2 FQNNGV. V lost 2 bases, J lost 2 bases, and 5 bases stayed unmatched. This CDR3 region has 16 residues. In DNA form, the CDR3 reads TGTGCCAGCAGCTTAAGCCGAGCGGGGGGGCAAGAGACCCAGTACTTC. It encodes CASSLSRAGGQETQYF.

This clone appeared a few times. This chain uses TRBV6-6 with TRBJ2-1, with 8 bases matching TRBD1. Germline loops: CDR1 MNHNY, CDR2 SVGAGI (reference sequence). The CDR3 has 15 residues. V gave up 7 bases and J gave up 6 bases; unmatched junction bases: 11. The DNA of the CDR3 is TGTGCCAGCATTCAAGGACAGGGTATGGGCAATGAGCAGTTCTTC. Protein product: CASIQGQGMGNEQFF.

Here the CDR3 reads CASSYRQDAGPDGYTF. In DNA, the CDR3 is TGTGCCAGCAGTTACAGACAGGACGCAGGCCCCGATGGCTACACCTTC. The V call is TRBV6-5, the J call TRBJ1-2, with a tentative D call TRBD1 (6 bases). The CDR3 totals 16 residues. Germline V gene lookup returns CDR1 MNHEY and CDR2 SVGAGI. With 2 bases removed from V and 6 bases from J, the gap between germline ends came to 19 bases.

This clone showed up just a few times. The chain is built from TRBV5-4 and TRBJ1-3; D gene ambiguous. Germline CDR1 reads SGHNT; CDR2 reads YYREEE (reference sequence). Trimming took 0 bases from V and 0 from J, leaving 7 bases between them. CDR3 length: 15 residues. CDR3 nucleotides: TGTGCCAGCAGCTTGGGCCCCAGCTCTGGAAACACCATATATTTT. It specifies CASSLGPSSGNTIYF. Variable domain in full (rest from reference TRBV5-4 and TRBJ1-3): ETGVTQSPTHLIKTRGQQVTLRCSSQSGHNTVSWYQQALGQGPQFIFQYYREEENGRGNFPPRFSGLQFPNYSSELNVNALELDDSALYLCASSLGPSSGNTIYFGEGSWLTVV.

V usage is TRBV5-6 and J usage is TRBJ2-7; 11 positions agree with TRBD2. CDR1 is SGHDT, CDR2 YYEEEE, per germline. Germline trimming cut 5 bases from V and 2 bases from J; bases unmatched to any gene: 3. The CDR3 runs 14 residues. CDR3 loop: CASSLAGGPYEQYF. CDR3 nucleotides: TGTGCCAGCAGTCTAGCGGGGGGCCCCTACGAGCAGTACTTC.

J is TRBJ2-6 and V is TRBV5-8; D call uncertain. The CDR3 runs to 14 residues. Germline V gene data show CDR1 as SGHTS and CDR2 as YDEGEE. V shed 1 base and J shed 0 bases, with 2 bases lying between them. This chain's CDR3 is CASSLLSGANVLTF. The CDR3 nucleotides are TGTGCCAGCAGCTTGCTCTCTGGGGCCAACGTCCTGACTTTC.

This chain uses TRBV24-1 with TRBJ1-2, with 7 bases lining up with TRBD1. CDR1 KGHDR and CDR2 SFDVKD come from the germline V gene. Trimming at V came to 4 bases and at J to 6 bases, leaving 7 bases not matched to a gene. The CDR3 is made up of 14 amino acids. Here the CDR3 DNA reads TGTGCCACCAGTGAAACAGGGGTGGACCATGGCTACACCTTC. Protein product: CATSETGVDHGYTF.

V and J are TRBV11-2 and TRBJ2-7; 13 nucleotides match TRBD2. Losses at the gene ends were 5 bases for V and 4 bases for J; bases not matched to a gene: 5. The CDR3 contains 15 residues. In germline, CDR1 is SGHAT, CDR2 FQNNGV. The CDR3 reads CASSRRLAGGYEQYF. CDR3 coding DNA: TGTGCCAGCAGCCGTAGACTAGCGGGGGGTTACGAGCAGTACTTC.

The J gene is TRBJ2-7, the V gene TRBV7-2; 13 bases are a match to TRBD2. The CDR3 extends over 17 amino acids. V shed 1 base, J shed 1 base, and the junction held 4 bases outside the gene matches. Germline V gene sequence: CDR1 SGHTA, CDR2 FQGNSA. The CDR3 protein is CASSLVGTSGTSYEQYF. For the CDR3, the DNA is TGTGCCAGCAGCTTAGTTGGGACTAGCGGGACATCCTACGAGCAGTACTTC.

The CDR3 sequence: CASRGLGLAVSWDTQYF. The CDR3 coding sequence is TGTGCCAGCAGAGGTTTGGGACTAGCGGTATCTTGGGATACGCAGTATTTT. The chain joins TRBV2 to TRBJ2-3; 11 nucleotides line up with TRBD2. The CDR3 length is 17 residues. V lost 6 bases to trimming and J lost 6 bases; unmatched junction nucleotides: 14. The germline V gene encodes CDR1 SNHLY and CDR2 FYNNEI.

J is TRBJ1-6 and V is TRBV19; D perhaps matches TRBD1 (5 bases). The CDR3 length is 16 residues. V lost 6 bases, J lost 1 base, and 13 bases lay in between. The germline V gene has CDR1 LNHDA and CDR2 SQIVND (reference sequence). Written as DNA, the CDR3 is TGTGCCAGTAGATCCCCCAAGGGGTCCTATAATTCACCCCTCCACTTT. Translated, it gives CASRSPKGSYNSPLHF.

The chain carries TRBV6-5 and TRBJ1-1, with no clear D. The length of the CDR3 is 15 residues. Germline CDR1 MNHEY, CDR2 SVGAGI. V shed 0 bases and J shed 0 bases, with 8 bases lying between them. Here the CDR3 DNA reads TGTGCCAGCAGTTACTCGATGTCTATGAACACTGAAGCTTTCTTT. It encodes CASSYSMSMNTEAFF.

The J gene is TRBJ2-2, the V gene TRBV3-1 (or the pseudogene TRBV3-2); D unresolved. The CDR3 covers 12 residues. Trimming left V 1 base short and J 8 bases short, with 5 bases between. Germline CDR1 LGHDT, CDR2 YNNKEL (reference sequence). Here the CDR3 reads CASSQVTGELFF. The DNA for the CDR3 is TGTGCCAGCAGCCAAGTTACTGGGGAGCTGTTTTTT.

The rearrangement joins TRBV6-2 or TRBV6-3 to TRBJ2-1; D may be TRBD1 (5 bases). V gave up 1 base and J gave up 2 bases, with 9 bases separating them. Germline-derived CDR1 and CDR2 are MNHEY and SVGEGT. The CDR3 runs to 15 residues. CDR3 nucleotides: TGTGCCAGCAGTTACTTACCGACAGCCTACAATGAGCAGTTCTTC. Translation: CASSYLPTAYNEQFF.

This sequence joins TRBV10-3 and TRBJ2-7, with TRBD1 matching over 9 bases. Germline V CDR1 and CDR2: ENHRY, SYGVKD. J was trimmed by 5 bases and V by 10 bases; bases with no gene match: 3. The CDR3 extends over 11 amino acids. Written as DNA, the CDR3 is TGTGCCACGACAGGGGGTAACGAGCAGTACTTC. Encoded protein: CATTGGNEQYF.

CDR3 in DNA: TGTGCCAGCAGCCCGACGACCGGGACAGGGAATTCACCCCTCCACTTT. Protein product: CASSPTTGTGNSPLHF. The chain joins TRBV5-5 to TRBJ1-6, with TRBD1 matching 9 bases. The CDR3 runs to 16 residues. Germline V gene sequence: CDR1 SGHKS, CDR2 YYEKEE (reference sequence). The J segment lost 7 bases and the V segment lost 4 bases, leaving 9 bases of the junction unmatched.

The gene calls are TRBV10-3 and TRBJ1-1, with D perhaps matching TRBD1 (6 bases). The CDR3 has 13 residues. Trimming removed 2 bases from V and 4 bases from J, with 8 bases in between. Germline CDR1 reads ENHRY; CDR2 reads SYGVKD. The CDR3 loop reads CAISEIGGTEAFF. The DNA for the CDR3 is TGTGCCATCAGTGAGATAGGGGGCACTGAAGCTTTCTTT.

This chain uses TRBV18 with TRBJ2-7; 7 nucleotides match TRBD1. The CDR3 covers 14 residues. Germline values: CDR1 KGHSH, CDR2 LQKENI. The J segment lost 1 base and the V segment lost 4 bases, leaving 4 bases of the junction unmatched. CDR3 in amino acids: CASSQKGASYEQYF. For the CDR3, the DNA is TGTGCCAGCTCACAAAAGGGGGCTTCCTACGAGCAGTACTTC.

The chain employs TRBV12-5 and TRBJ2-7; TRBD1 aligns across 8 bases. After removal of 5 bases from V and 4 bases from J, the junction contained 7 bases not matched to a gene. Per the germline V gene, CDR1 is LGHNT and CDR2 is FRNRAP. The CDR3 covers 14 residues. CDR3 DNA sequence: TGTGCTAGTGGTGCCCGGGACAGGACATACGAGCAGTACTTC. Amino acid sequence: CASGARDRTYEQYF.

The chain joins TRBV19 to TRBJ2-3, with TRBD2 identical over 7 bases. Germline CDR1 is LNHDA and CDR2 is SQIVND (reference sequence). V gave up 2 bases and J gave up 8 bases; unmatched junction bases: 7. This CDR3 is built from 14 residues. As DNA, the CDR3 is TGTGCCAGTAGTATACTGGGGGGGGTTGGTACGCAGTATTTT. This sequence encodes CASSILGGVGTQYF.

V and J are TRBV7-8 and TRBJ1-1; 7 bases align to TRBD1. V dropped 1 base and J dropped 11; count of bases not matched to a gene: 10. The germline gives CDR1 SGHVS, CDR2 FQNEAQ. The CDR3 is made up of 14 amino acids. Written as DNA, the CDR3 is TGTGCCAGCAGCTTAGGGGGCAGGGGGTCGTTTGCTTTCTTT. This codes for CASSLGGRGSFAFF.

The chain joins TRBV10-3 to TRBJ2-5; 7 bases agree with TRBD1. V dropped 10 bases and J dropped 5; count of bases not matched to a gene: 13. The CDR3 is made up of 14 amino acids. The germline V gene encodes CDR1 ENHRY and CDR2 SYGVKD. In DNA form, the CDR3 reads TGTGCCACACGACAGGGTCCGCCCGCGGAGACCCAGTACTTC. Protein sequence: CATRQGPPAETQYF.

This clone has just one count. This rearrangement joins TRBV11-2 to TRBJ2-1; 16 nucleotides agree with TRBD2. The CDR3 consists of 16 residues. From germline, CDR1 is SGHAT and CDR2 FQNNGV. J was trimmed by 10 bases and V by 5 bases; bases with no gene match: 8. The CDR3 spells CASSPGLAGGLREQFF. The CDR3 nucleotides are TGTGCCAGCAGCCCGGGACTAGCGGGGGGGCTTAGGGAGCAGTTCTTC.

The gene calls are TRBV4-2 and TRBJ2-5; 14 positions agree with TRBD2. This CDR3 has 21 residues. CDR1 is LGHNA and CDR2 is YNFKEQ in the germline V gene. Trimming took 1 base from V and 4 from J; bases not matched to a gene: 17. The CDR3: CASSQGLLPGTSGGLGETQYF. In nucleotides, the CDR3 is TGTGCCAGCAGCCAAGGCCTCCTGCCCGGGACTAGCGGGGGTCTAGGAGAGACCCAGTACTTC.

The chain couples TRBV5-4 to TRBJ1-4; tentatively, D is TRBD1 (5 bases). CDR3 length equals 17 residues. Germline V CDR1 and CDR2: SGHNT, YYREEE (reference sequence). The V gene lost 0 bases and the J gene lost 7 bases, with 19 bases spanning the gap. CDR3 nucleotide sequence: TGTGCCAGCAGCTTGGAGGCGGGCGGGGCCGGCGCTGAAAAACTGTTTTTT. The encoded protein is CASSLEAGGAGAEKLFF.

J is TRBJ1-2 and V is TRBV30; TRBD1 might be the D (5 bases). The germline V and J ends were trimmed by 1 base and 2 bases, with 11 bases remaining between them. This CDR3 region has 14 residues. CDR1 GTSNPN and CDR2 SVGIG come from the germline V gene (reference sequence). This CDR3 reads CAWSEEGVNYGYTF. CDR3 nucleotide sequence: TGTGCCTGGAGTGAGGAAGGGGTAAACTATGGCTACACCTTC.

The chain recombines TRBV27 with TRBJ1-2; D might be TRBD1 (5 bases). Deletions cut 2 bases from V and 6 bases from J, with 10 bases between. Germline loops: CDR1 MNHEY, CDR2 SMNVEV (reference sequence). This CDR3 is built from 13 residues. The DNA for the CDR3 is TGTGCCAGCAGTTTAAAAGGGGATGATGGCTACACCTTC. The encoded protein is CASSLKGDDGYTF.